This entry lists 14 T cell receptor beta chains sequenced from one sample in a study of blood T cell repertoires in COVID-19. Repertoires were generated with immunoSEQ multiplex PCR, while TCRdb's copy carries only in-frame clones and drops some. Here the sample spans a few hundred thousand clones, 86% being singletons. Sequences were obtained from peripheral blood. These TCRs come from a woman between 45 and 60 years old with acute or convalescent COVID-19.

The V and J genes are TRBV3-1 (or the pseudogene TRBV3-2) and TRBJ2-7, with 8 bases fitting TRBD1. Germline CDR1 and CDR2: LGHDT and YNNKEL (reference sequence). J was trimmed by 3 bases and V by 4 bases; bases with no gene match: 5. This CDR3 is built from 14 residues. The CDR3 here is CASSRDRNFYEQYF. CDR3 sequence (DNA): TGTGCCAGCAGCCGGGACAGGAATTTCTACGAGCAGTACTTC.

The chain carries TRBV7-9 and TRBJ2-1; D is possibly TRBD1 (6 bases). CDR3 size: 12 residues. The germline V and J ends were trimmed by 8 bases and 12 bases, with 17 bases remaining between them. CDR1 and CDR2 from the germline V gene are SEHNR and FQNEAQ (reference sequence). The CDR3 bases are TGTGCCAGCTGGGGGCAGCGGACCCGGCAGTTCTTC. Encoded protein: CASWGQRTRQFF.

This chain connects TRBV7-6 to TRBJ2-5, with 8 positions matching TRBD2. Trimming cost V 1 base and J 5 bases; bases outside gene matches: 3. The V gene's germline CDR1 is SGHVS and CDR2 FNYEAQ. The length of the CDR3 is 14 residues. The CDR3, as DNA: TGTGCCAGCAGCTTAGGGCCGGGGGGGGAGACCCAGTACTTC. Protein: CASSLGPGGETQYF.

DNA of the CDR3: TGTGCCAGCAGCCGGAGCGGGGGGGCCGTTTGGGCCGGGGAGCTGTTTTTT. Encoded protein: CASSRSGGAVWAGELFF. The chain recombines TRBV5-8 with TRBJ2-2; 10 nucleotides line up with TRBD2. J was trimmed by 6 bases and V by 4 bases; bases with no gene match: 12. This CDR3 is 17 amino acids long. Germline CDR1 reads SGHTS; CDR2 reads YDEGEE.

The rearrangement uses TRBV12-3 or TRBV12-4 and TRBJ2-7; the D is unclear. The CDR3 totals 12 residues. The V and J ends lost 2 bases and 4 bases respectively, with 6 bases between them. The CDR3 loop reads CASSLFRYEQYF. CDR3 DNA sequence: TGTGCCAGCAGTTTATTCAGGTACGAGCAGTACTTC.

The CDR3 is CAWMRGSGFDEQFF. CDR3 nucleotide sequence: TGTGCCTGGATGAGGGGGTCCGGTTTTGATGAGCAGTTCTTC. V is TRBV30 and J is TRBJ2-1, with D maybe TRBD1 (6 bases). The germline CDR1 and CDR2 sequences are GTSNPN and SVGIG (reference sequence). The V gene lost 4 bases and the J gene lost 8 bases, with 18 bases spanning the gap. The CDR3 covers 14 residues.

V is TRBV7-2 and J is TRBJ1-2; D call uncertain. With 3 bases removed from V and 6 bases from J, the gap between germline ends came to 14 bases. Germline V CDR1 and CDR2: SGHTA, FQGNSA. The CDR3 extends over 14 amino acids. The CDR3 DNA reads TGTGCCAGCAGCTTTAGGCCGGAGACCCATGGCTACACCTTC. Translation gives CASSFRPETHGYTF. Full variable domain (missing parts from reference TRBV7-2 and TRBJ1-2): GAGVSQSPSNKVTEKGKDVELRCDPISGHTALYWYRQSLGQGLEFLIYFQGNSAPDKSGLPSDRFSAERTGGSVSTLTIQRTQQEDSAVYLCASSFRPETHGYTFGSGTRLTVV.

This chain links TRBV7-9 with TRBJ2-5; 15 bases are a match to TRBD2. Germline V gene lookup returns CDR1 SEHNR and CDR2 FQNEAQ (reference sequence). Trimming at V came to 4 bases and at J to 4 bases, leaving 4 bases not matched to a gene. This CDR3 is 16 amino acids long. Here the CDR3 DNA reads TGTGCCAGCAGCTGGACTAGCGGGGGGGCTGGAGAGACCCAGTACTTC. Translation gives CASSWTSGGAGETQYF. Supplemented by reference TRBV7-9 and TRBJ2-5, the full variable domain reads DTGVSQNPRHKITKRGQNVTFRCDPISEHNRLYWYRQTLGQGPEFLTYFQNEAQLEKSRLLSDRFSAERPKGSFSTLEIQRTEQGDSAMYLCASSWTSGGAGETQYFGPGTRLLVL.

The gene calls are TRBV4-1 and TRBJ1-1; TRBD1 might be the D (6 bases). From germline, CDR1 is MGHRA and CDR2 YSYEKL. V was cut by 0 bases and J by 0 bases, with 14 bases left in between. This CDR3 comprises 17 residues. Here the CDR3 reads CASSQDPQGSLNTEAFF. The CDR3 bases are TGCGCCAGCAGCCAAGATCCGCAGGGGAGCTTGAACACTGAAGCTTTCTTT.

The count of this clone is one. This chain uses TRBV5-4 with TRBJ2-5, with a weak D call TRBD2 (7 bases). CDR1 SGHNT and CDR2 YYREEE come from the germline V gene (reference sequence). V lost 2 bases and J 4 bases, leaving 15 bases between the germline ends. This CDR3 contains 15 residues. The CDR3 sequence is CASSLWGGALETQYF. In DNA form, the CDR3 reads TGTGCCAGCAGCTTATGGGGGGGGGCACTAGAGACCCAGTACTTC.

This clone has only a few counts. The chain carries TRBV7-9 and TRBJ1-2, with a weak D call TRBD1 (5 bases). The germline gives CDR1 SEHNR, CDR2 FQNEAQ (reference sequence). The CDR3 spans 12 residues. Between the trimmed V and J ends, which lost 3 bases and 8 bases, there was a span of 10 bases. CDR3 coding DNA: TGTGCCAGCAGCTTGCAGGGCCAGGGCTACACCTTC. It is translated as CASSLQGQGYTF.

About this clone: The same CDR3 arises from other DNA sequences in this sample as well. Here the CDR3 reads CASSIGGETQYF. The CDR3 nucleotides are TGTGCCAGTAGTATTGGAGGCGAGACCCAGTACTTC. The chain combines TRBV19 with TRBJ2-5; perhaps TRBD2 as D (5 bases). Trimming cost V 3 bases and J 5 bases, with 7 bases left between them. Germline V gene data show CDR1 as LNHDA and CDR2 as SQIVND (reference sequence). The CDR3 consists of 12 residues.

CDR3 bases: TGCGCCAGCAGCTATGACAGGGGGGAAGGCTACACCTTC. This encodes CASSYDRGEGYTF. The genes are TRBV5-1 and TRBJ1-2; 9 bases fit TRBD1. The CDR3 is 13 amino acids. In germline, CDR1 is SGHRS, CDR2 YFSETQ. V dropped 3 bases and J dropped 8; count of bases not matched to a gene: 5.

The rearrangement joins TRBV7-9 to TRBJ1-2; TRBD1 might be the D (5 bases). The V gene's germline CDR1 is SEHNR and CDR2 FQNEAQ (reference sequence). CDR3 length: 14 residues. V was cut by 2 bases and J by 0 bases, with 7 bases left in between. CDR3 in DNA: TGTGCCAGCAGCTTACAGGGATCTAACTATGGCTACACCTTC. Its translation: CASSLQGSNYGYTF.